The following is a T cell receptor beta chain sequence with its context. The sample has other DNA sequences that encode this CDR3 too. This sample was included in a study of blood T cell repertoires in COVID-19. Across the study: PBMCs, B-cell-depleted T cells, or T cells were the source of the cDNA or gDNA that made up the material.

CDR1 is SGHRS and CDR2 is YFSETQ in the germline V gene. Trimming left V 0 bases short and J 0 bases short, with 5 bases between. This CDR3 has 14 residues. The method was immunoSEQ multiplex PCR; TCRdb's version includes in-frame clones alone and lacks a portion of them. The table includes about 260,000 clones, less than 90% detected once. Material for sequencing was peripheral blood. The rearrangement links TRBV5-1 to TRBJ2-3; no clear D gene. This sequence was found in a man in his sixties who had recovered from COVID-19. The CDR3 nucleotides read TGCGCCAGCAGCTTGGGAGGTAGCACAGATACGCAGTATTTT. This gives the protein CASSLGGSTDTQYF. The full variable domain, in which reference TRBV5-1 and TRBJ2-3 provide the parts outside the CDR3, is KAGVTQTPRYLIKTRGQQVTLSCSPISGHRSVSWYQQTPGQGLQFLFEYFSETQRNKGNFPGRFSGRQFSNSRSEMNVSTLELGDSALYLCASSLGGSTDTQYFGPGTRLTVL.